The source of this TCR beta chain is a study of blood T cells in healthy people across ages. Regarding the study as a whole: What prevented conclusive comparison of naive and antigen-experienced cells was that PBMCs were unsorted. Fewer expanded clones and more diversity marked long-lived versus aged donors.

With a J-beta primer mix and a sample-barcoded 5' primer, a second PCR ran about 6 to 11 cycles. TCRdb used MiXCR to reprocess the 5' RACE reads, holding one entry per CDR3 protein. The data contain about 700,000 distinct CDR3 sequences, less than 40% of them singletons. The V and J ends lost 0 bases and 7 bases, in that order; junction bases with no gene match: 5. CDR1 is SGHRS and CDR2 is YFSETQ in the germline V gene. CDR3 size: 14 residues. The count of this clonotype is one. Its target is not known. This rearrangement joins TRBV5-1 to TRBJ1-2; TRBD1 agrees at 8 bases. Material: blood. This receptor was identified in an elderly woman in good health. CDR3 sequence (DNA): TGCGCCAGCAGCTTGGGGGGACAGGTTGTTGGCTACACCTTC. It is translated as CASSLGGQVVGYTF.